This T cell receptor (beta chain) was obtained from a study of blood T cell repertoires in COVID-19. Study at large: Collection of acute and convalescent COVID-19 samples took place in the United States, Italy and Spain. T cells, B-cell-depleted T cells, or PBMCs supplied cDNA or gDNA.

The CDR3 extends over 12 amino acids. CDR1 is MDHEN, CDR2 SYDVKM, per germline. V gave up 5 bases and J gave up 7 bases, with 11 bases separating them. In the authors' methods: Reference gene primer amplification gave nucleated cell count estimates. Assay: immunoSEQ multiplex PCR; the TCRdb copy retains only in-frame clones and omits some. V, J and clone size reflect that table, while D and trimming were determined from the DNA. The sample carries 310,000 or so clones, roughly 91% recorded once. This TCR was recovered from a middle-aged man with active or convalescent COVID-19. This chain joins TRBV28 and TRBJ1-2; D not resolved. Sequenced input: peripheral blood. CDR3 protein: CASSRGVGGYTF. The CDR3 DNA reads as TGTGCCAGCAGTAGAGGAGTAGGTGGCTACACCTTC.